Listed here is a single T cell receptor (beta chain). TCRdb keeps only in-frame clones here, not all; method: immunoSEQ multiplex PCR. The sample shows around 100,000 clones, over 80% of them seen only once. Per germline, CDR1 LNHDA and CDR2 SQIVND (reference sequence). The CDR3 totals 15 residues. The V segment lost 7 bases and the J segment 7 bases; nucleotides outside the gene matches: 11. These data are taken from a study of blood T cell repertoires in COVID-19. Study background: The samples span acute and convalescent COVID-19 from the United States, Italy and Spain.

The sequenced material came from peripheral blood. The sequence came from a man aged 50-59 years with acute or convalescent COVID-19. The chain has TRBV19 and TRBJ2-3, with TRBD2 matching 10 bases. DNA of the CDR3: TGTGCCAGTACCGATGCTAGCGGGGGATTATATACGCAGTATTTT. The encoded protein is CASTDASGGLYTQYF.